This T cell receptor (beta chain) was observed in a study of CD4 T cells in relation to SARS-CoV-2 and coronaviruses. Study-level information: Controls used an HIV-1 Nef peptide pool or no peptide.

As concerns this clone: The antigen is not known.

Produced via immunoSEQ multiplex PCR; TCRdb's table is partial and in-frame only. The repertoire holds approximately 20,000 clones, with approximately 84% as singletons. V was trimmed by 0 bases and J by 4 bases, leaving 3 bases between them. Germline V gene sequence: CDR1 SGHRS, CDR2 YFSETQ. The CDR3 sequence is 12 residues long. CD4+ T cells from unexposed donors were obtained before the COVID-19 pandemic (2011-2018). Isolation of CD4+ T cells took place after roughly nine days in culture. The chain carries TRBV5-1 and TRBJ2-3, with D hard to call. Sample: CD4+ T cells from PBMCs, cultured in vitro. The clonotype was recovered from a human donor in good health. The CDR3 coding sequence is TGCGCCAGCAGCTTGGAGGCAGATACGCAGTATTTT. Translated, it gives CASSLEADTQYF. Filled out from reference TRBV5-1 and TRBJ2-3, the complete variable domain reads KAGVTQTPRYLIKTRGQQVTLSCSPISGHRSVSWYQQTPGQGLQFLFEYFSETQRNKGNFPGRFSGRQFSNSRSEMNVSTLELGDSALYLCASSLEADTQYFGPGTRLTVL.